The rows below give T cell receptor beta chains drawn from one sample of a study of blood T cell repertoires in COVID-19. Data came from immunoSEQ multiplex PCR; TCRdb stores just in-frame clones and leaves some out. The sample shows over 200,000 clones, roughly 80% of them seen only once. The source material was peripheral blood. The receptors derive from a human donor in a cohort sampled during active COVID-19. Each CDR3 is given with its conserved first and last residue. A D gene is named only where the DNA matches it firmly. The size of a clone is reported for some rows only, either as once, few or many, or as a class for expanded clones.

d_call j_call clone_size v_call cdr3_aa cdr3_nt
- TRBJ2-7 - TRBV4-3 CASSQDTPVAYEQYF TGCGCCAGCAGCCAAGATACGCCGGTGGCCTACGAGCAGTACTTC
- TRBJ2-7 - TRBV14 CASSQDQLVGEQYF TGTGCCAGCAGCCAAGATCAACTAGTAGGCGAGCAGTACTTC
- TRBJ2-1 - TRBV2 CASSPSTPEQFF TGTGCCAGCAGTCCCTCGACACCTGAGCAGTTCTTC
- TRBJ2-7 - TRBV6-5 CASTEREGGYEQYF TGTGCCAGCACAGAGAGGGAGGGGGGCTACGAGCAGTACTTC
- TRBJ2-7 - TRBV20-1 CSASLASEQYF TGCAGTGCTAGTCTTGCGTCCGAGCAGTACTTC
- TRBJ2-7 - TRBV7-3 CASSLGATYEQYF TGTGCCAGCAGCTTAGGTGCGACCTACGAGCAGTACTTC
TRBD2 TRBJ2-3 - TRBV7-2 CASSLATAGQRIGRHTDTQYF TGTGCCAGCAGCTTAGCGACGGCAGGGCAGCGGATCGGGAGGCACACAGATACGCAGTATTTT
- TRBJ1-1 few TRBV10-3 CAISDLMNTEAFF TGTGCCATCAGTGACCTAATGAACACTGAAGCTTTCTTT
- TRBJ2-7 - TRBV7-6 CASSLVSGEDPREQYF TGTGCCAGCAGCTTAGTGTCCGGGGAAGACCCGCGGGAGCAGTACTTC
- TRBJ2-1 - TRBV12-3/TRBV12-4 CASPLGGYNEQFF TGTGCCAGTCCTTTGGGGGGATACAATGAGCAGTTCTTC
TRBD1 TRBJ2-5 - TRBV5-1 CASSLAGSGGAKETQYF TGCGCCAGCAGCTTGGCCGGGTCAGGGGGCGCGAAGGAGACCCAGTACTTC
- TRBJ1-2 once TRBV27 CASSPAPTGPYGYTF TGTGCCAGCAGTCCGGCTCCCACAGGGCCCTATGGCTACACCTTC
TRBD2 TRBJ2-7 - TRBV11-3 CASSPSRGTSIHEQYF TGTGCCAGCAGCCCATCGCGGGGGACTAGTATCCACGAGCAGTACTTC
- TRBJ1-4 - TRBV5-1 CASSREGFASEKLFF TGCGCCAGCAGCCGCGAGGGTTTTGCCAGCGAAAAACTGTTTTTT
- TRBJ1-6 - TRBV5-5 CASSLGGLNSPLHF TGTGCCAGCAGCTTGGGGGGACTTAATTCACCCCTCCACTTT
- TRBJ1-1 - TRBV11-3 CASSLAFPSTGSLPEAFF TGTGCCAGCAGCTTAGCCTTCCCCTCTACAGGGAGTTTACCTGAAGCTTTCTTT
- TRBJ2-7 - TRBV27 CASSIDSPYEQYF TGTGCCAGCAGTATAGACAGTCCCTACGAGCAGTACTTC
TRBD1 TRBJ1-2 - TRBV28 CASSWAGTGEVGYTF TGTGCCAGCAGTTGGGCCGGGACAGGGGAGGTTGGCTACACCTTC
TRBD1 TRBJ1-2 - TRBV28 CASSSAGQGDYGYTF TGTGCCAGCAGTTCGGCCGGACAGGGCGACTATGGCTACACCTTC
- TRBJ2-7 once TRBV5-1 CASSLAGAVAYEQYF TGCGCCAGCAGCTTGGCCGGAGCGGTTGCCTACGAGCAGTACTTC
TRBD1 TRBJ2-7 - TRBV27 CASSLGQGDHEQYF TGTGCCAGCAGTTTGGGCCAGGGGGACCACGAGCAGTACTTC
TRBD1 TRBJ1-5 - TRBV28 CASSSQTGGSQPQHF TGTGCCAGCAGTTCACAGACAGGGGGGAGTCAGCCCCAGCATTTT
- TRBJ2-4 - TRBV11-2 CASSLVGRSLAKNIQYF TGTGCCAGCAGCTTAGTCGGCAGGTCGCTAGCCAAAAACATTCAGTACTTC
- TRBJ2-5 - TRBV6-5 CASSRQETQYF TGTGCCAGCAGTCGCCAAGAGACCCAGTACTTC
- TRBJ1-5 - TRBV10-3 CAISEVLSHQPQHF TGTGCCATCAGTGAGGTTTTAAGCCATCAGCCCCAGCATTTT
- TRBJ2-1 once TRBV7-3 CASSREAGDYNEQFF TGTGCCAGCAGCCGCGAGGCGGGCGACTACAATGAGCAGTTCTTC
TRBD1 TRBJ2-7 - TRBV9 CASSVRGQGVYEQYF TGTGCCAGCAGCGTAAGAGGACAGGGAGTTTACGAGCAGTACTTC
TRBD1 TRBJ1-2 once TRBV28 CASSETGPSDYGYTF TGTGCCAGCAGTGAGACAGGGCCCTCTGACTATGGCTACACCTTC
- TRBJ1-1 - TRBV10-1 CASSHQVNTEAFF TGCGCCAGCAGTCATCAGGTGAACACTGAAGCTTTCTTT
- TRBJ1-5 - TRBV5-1 CASSFGGPGQPQHF TGCGCCAGCAGCTTCGGGGGGCCGGGACAGCCCCAGCATTTT
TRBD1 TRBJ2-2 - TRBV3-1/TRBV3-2 CASSVRTGGLFF TGTGCCAGCAGCGTACGGACAGGGGGGTTGTTTTTT
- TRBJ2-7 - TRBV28 CASSLGQGPGEQYF TGTGCCAGCAGTTTAGGGCAGGGGCCCGGCGAGCAGTACTTC
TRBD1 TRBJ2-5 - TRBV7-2 CASSWPTGMRETQYF TGTGCCAGCAGCTGGCCGACAGGGATGAGGGAGACCCAGTACTTC
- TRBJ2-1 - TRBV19 CASSTLVRYNEQFF TGTGCCAGTAGTACTTTAGTGCGCTACAATGAGCAGTTCTTC
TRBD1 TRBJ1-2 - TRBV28 CASSLGTGLYGYTF TGTGCCAGCAGTTTAGGGACAGGGCTCTATGGCTACACCTTC
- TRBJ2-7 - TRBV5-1 CASSLTAYEQYF TGCGCCAGCAGCTTGACTGCTTACGAGCAGTACTTC
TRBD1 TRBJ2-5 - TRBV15 CATNTGTGFGETQYF TGTGCCACCAACACCGGGACAGGGTTTGGGGAGACCCAGTACTTC
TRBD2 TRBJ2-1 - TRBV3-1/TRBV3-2 CASSQDLQREHRNEQFF TGTGCCAGCAGCCAAGACCTCCAGCGGGAGCACCGCAATGAGCAGTTCTTC
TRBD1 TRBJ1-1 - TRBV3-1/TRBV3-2 CASSQEDRGRGRTEAFF TGTGCCAGCAGCCAAGAGGACAGGGGGCGCGGGAGGACTGAAGCTTTCTTT
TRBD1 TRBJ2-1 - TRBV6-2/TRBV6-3 CASSRRDRGADEQFF TGTGCCAGCAGCCGCCGGGACAGGGGGGCCGATGAGCAGTTCTTC
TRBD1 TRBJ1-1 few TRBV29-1 CSVDPDRGEWNTEAFF TGCAGCGTTGACCCCGACAGGGGAGAGTGGAACACTGAAGCTTTCTTT
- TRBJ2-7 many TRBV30 CAWAPGVSYYEQYF TGTGCCTGGGCCCCAGGGGTGAGTTACTACGAGCAGTACTTC
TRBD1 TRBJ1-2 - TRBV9 CASSPRTGGGLDGYTF TGTGCCAGCAGCCCACGGACAGGGGGTGGGCTGGATGGCTACACCTTC
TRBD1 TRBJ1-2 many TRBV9 CASSAGQVYGYTF TGTGCCAGCAGCGCGGGACAGGTCTATGGCTACACCTTC
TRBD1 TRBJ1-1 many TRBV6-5 CASSPGTGLTEAFF TGTGCCAGCAGTCCCGGGACAGGGTTAACTGAAGCTTTCTTT
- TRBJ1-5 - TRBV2 CASSGVALNQPQHF TGTGCCAGCAGTGGGGTAGCGCTAAATCAGCCCCAGCATTTT
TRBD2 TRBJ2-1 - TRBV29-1 CSVVASGRPSYNEQFF TGCAGCGTGGTGGCTAGCGGGAGACCCTCCTACAATGAGCAGTTCTTC
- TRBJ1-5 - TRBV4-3 CASSQDRRVNQPQHF TGCGCCAGCAGCCAAGATCGACGGGTCAATCAGCCCCAGCATTTT
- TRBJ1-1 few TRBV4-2 CASSQVLGANIMNTEAFF TGTGCCAGCAGCCAAGTACTGGGGGCTAACATCATGAACACTGAAGCTTTCTTT
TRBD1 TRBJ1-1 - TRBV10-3 CAIRTGAVFTEAFF TGTGCCATCAGGACAGGGGCCGTCTTTACTGAAGCTTTCTTT
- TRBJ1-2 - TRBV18 CASSRSTGPINYGYTF TGTGCCAGCTCACGTTCGACAGGCCCCATTAACTATGGCTACACCTTC
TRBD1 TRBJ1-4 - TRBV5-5 CATSIGLNRDRAEKLFF TGTGCCACCTCCATAGGATTGAACCGGGACAGGGCCGAAAAACTGTTTTTT
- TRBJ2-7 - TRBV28 CASSLRVRPSEQYF TGTGCCAGCAGTTTGAGAGTTCGCCCCTCCGAGCAGTACTTC
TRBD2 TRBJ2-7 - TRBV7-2 CASSLEGWVAGLSYEQYF TGTGCCAGCAGCTTAGAGGGTTGGGTAGCGGGCCTATCCTACGAGCAGTACTTC
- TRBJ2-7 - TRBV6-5 CASSYRETGEQYF TGTGCCAGCAGTTACCGGGAGACCGGCGAGCAGTACTTC
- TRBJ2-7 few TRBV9 CASSVDGYEQYF TGTGCCAGCAGCGTAGACGGGTACGAGCAGTACTTC
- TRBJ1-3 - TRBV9 CASSAGPRNTIYF TGTGCCAGCAGCGCCGGTCCTCGAAACACCATATATTTT